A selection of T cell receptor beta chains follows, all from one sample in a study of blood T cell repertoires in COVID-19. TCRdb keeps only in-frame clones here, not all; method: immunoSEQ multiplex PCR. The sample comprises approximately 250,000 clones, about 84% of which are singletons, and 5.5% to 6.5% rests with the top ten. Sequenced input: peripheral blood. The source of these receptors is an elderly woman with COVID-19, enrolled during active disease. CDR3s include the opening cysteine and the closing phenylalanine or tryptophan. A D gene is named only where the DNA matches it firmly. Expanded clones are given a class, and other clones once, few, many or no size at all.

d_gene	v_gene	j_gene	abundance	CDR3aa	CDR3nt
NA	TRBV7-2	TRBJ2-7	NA	CASSLSPSAATYEQYF	TGTGCCAGCAGCTTATCCCCGAGCGCCGCGACCTACGAGCAGTACTTC
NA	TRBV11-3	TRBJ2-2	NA	CASSFQSTGNTGELFF	TGTGCCAGCAGCTTCCAATCCACAGGGAACACCGGGGAGCTGTTTTTT
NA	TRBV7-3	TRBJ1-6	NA	CASSVTGLYNSPLHF	TGTGCCAGCAGCGTTACAGGATTATATAATTCACCCCTCCACTTT
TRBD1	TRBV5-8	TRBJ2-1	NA	CASSSTGGSYNEQFF	TGTGCCAGCAGCTCGACAGGGGGCTCCTACAATGAGCAGTTCTTC
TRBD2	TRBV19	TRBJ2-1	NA	CASSKGTSGVNEQFF	TGTGCCAGTAGTAAAGGGACTAGCGGGGTTAATGAGCAGTTCTTC
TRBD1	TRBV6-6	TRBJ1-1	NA	CASSYPQTGGNTEAFF	TGTGCCAGCAGTTACCCCCAGACAGGGGGGAACACTGAAGCTTTCTTT
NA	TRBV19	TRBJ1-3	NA	CASTSGEAGNTIYF	TGTGCCAGTACCTCCGGGGAGGCTGGAAACACCATATATTTT
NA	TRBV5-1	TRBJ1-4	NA	CASSLGGLGEKLFF	TGCGCCAGCAGCCTGGGGGGGCTGGGAGAAAAACTGTTTTTT
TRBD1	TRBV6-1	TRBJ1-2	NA	CASSEGRDSRPYGYTF	TGTGCCAGCAGTGAAGGGAGGGACAGCAGGCCCTATGGCTACACCTTC
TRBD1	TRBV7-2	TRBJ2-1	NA	CASSRDRAYNEQFF	TGTGCCAGCAGCCGGGACAGGGCCTACAATGAGCAGTTCTTC
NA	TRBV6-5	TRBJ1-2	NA	CAISGDNGYTF	TGTGCCATCAGCGGGGACAATGGCTACACCTTC
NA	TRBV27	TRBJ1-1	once	CASSLSRGYTEAFF	TGTGCCAGCAGTTTATCCAGGGGTTACACTGAAGCTTTCTTT
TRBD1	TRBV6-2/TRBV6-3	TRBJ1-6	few	CASSNGQGMVGSPLHF	TGTGCCAGCAGTAATGGACAGGGAATGGTCGGTTCACCCCTCCACTTT
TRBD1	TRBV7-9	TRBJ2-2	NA	CANTGQRNTGELFF	TGTGCCAACACGGGACAGCGGAACACCGGGGAGCTGTTTTTT
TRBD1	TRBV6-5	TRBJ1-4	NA	CASSYIGTGNEKLFF	TGTGCCAGCAGTTACATAGGGACAGGGAATGAAAAACTGTTTTTT
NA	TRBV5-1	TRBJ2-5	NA	CASSTRWETQYF	TGCGCCAGCTCGACTAGATGGGAGACCCAGTACTTC
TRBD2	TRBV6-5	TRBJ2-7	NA	CASSYSTGGGYEQYF	TGTGCCAGCAGTTACTCGACGGGGGGAGGTTACGAGCAGTACTTC
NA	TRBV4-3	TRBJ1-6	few	CASSQDILGAASSYNSPLHF	TGCGCCAGCAGCCAAGATATCCTTGGAGCTGCGAGCTCCTATAATTCACCCCTCCACTTT
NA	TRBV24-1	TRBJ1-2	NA	CATSDFGTNYGYTF	TGTGCCACCAGTGATTTCGGGACAAACTATGGCTACACCTTC
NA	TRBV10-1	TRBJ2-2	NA	CASSESGTGELFF	TGCGCCAGCAGTGAGTCCGGCACCGGGGAGCTGTTTTTT
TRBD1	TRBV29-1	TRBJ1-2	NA	CSVEMQGANDYGYTF	TGCAGCGTTGAAATGCAGGGGGCGAATGACTATGGCTACACCTTC
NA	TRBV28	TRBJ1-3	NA	CASSLRIPDTIYF	TGTGCCAGCAGTCTGAGGATTCCGGACACCATATATTTT
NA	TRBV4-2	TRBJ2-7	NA	CASSQLDRFGEQYF	TGTGCCAGCAGCCAACTAGACAGATTTGGCGAGCAGTACTTC
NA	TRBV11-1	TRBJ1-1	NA	CASSSRGSNTEAFF	TGTGCCAGCAGCTCCCGCGGGTCGAACACTGAAGCTTTCTTT